This TCR beta chain is drawn from a study of T-cell reconstitution after alpha-beta-depleted transplantation in children. The authors prepared the TCRbeta library with unique molecular identifiers. TCRdb re-derived calls from the PCR reads in MiXCR, one entry per CDR3 protein. The table has about 580,000 distinct CDR3 sequences, 23% seen once. V was cut by 3 bases and J by 3 bases, with 15 bases left in between. The CDR3 covers 15 residues. Germline CDR1 and CDR2: SGHDN and FVKESK. In this sample, this clonotype turned up a few times. V is TRBV14 and J is TRBJ2-7; perhaps TRBD1 as D (7 bases). The sequences come from PBMCs, mostly from graft donor cells, collected 360 days after TCRalphabeta/CD19-depleted stem cell transplant. The sequence came from a boy younger than two who had a stem cell transplant for acute myeloid leukemia, so the T cells may come from the graft donor. CDR3 in DNA: TGTGCCAGCAGCCATCGCGGGACAGCGATCTACGAGCAGTACTTC. As protein: CASSHRGTAIYEQYF.